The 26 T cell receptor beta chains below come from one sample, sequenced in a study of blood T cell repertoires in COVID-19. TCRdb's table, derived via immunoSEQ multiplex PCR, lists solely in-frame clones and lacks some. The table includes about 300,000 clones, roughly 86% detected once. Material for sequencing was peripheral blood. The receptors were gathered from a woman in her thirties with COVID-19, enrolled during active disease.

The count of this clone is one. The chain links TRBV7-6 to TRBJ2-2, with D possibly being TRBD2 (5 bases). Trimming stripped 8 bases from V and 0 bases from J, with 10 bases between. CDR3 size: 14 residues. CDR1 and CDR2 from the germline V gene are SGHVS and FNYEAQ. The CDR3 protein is CASGSSANTGELFF. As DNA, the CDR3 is TGTGCCAGCGGGAGTTCGGCGAACACCGGGGAGCTGTTTTTT.

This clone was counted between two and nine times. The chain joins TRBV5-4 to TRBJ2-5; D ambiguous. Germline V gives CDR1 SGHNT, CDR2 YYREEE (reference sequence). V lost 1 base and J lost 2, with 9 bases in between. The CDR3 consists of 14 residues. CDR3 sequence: CASSLNTPQETQYF. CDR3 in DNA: TGTGCCAGCAGCTTGAACACCCCACAAGAGACCCAGTACTTC.

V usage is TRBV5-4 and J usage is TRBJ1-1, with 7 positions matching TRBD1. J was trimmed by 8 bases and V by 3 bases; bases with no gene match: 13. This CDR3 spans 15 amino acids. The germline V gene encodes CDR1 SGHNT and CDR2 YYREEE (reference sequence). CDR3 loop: CASSSRTGVVGEAFF. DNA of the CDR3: TGTGCCAGCAGCTCACGCACAGGGGTAGTGGGGGAAGCTTTCTTT.

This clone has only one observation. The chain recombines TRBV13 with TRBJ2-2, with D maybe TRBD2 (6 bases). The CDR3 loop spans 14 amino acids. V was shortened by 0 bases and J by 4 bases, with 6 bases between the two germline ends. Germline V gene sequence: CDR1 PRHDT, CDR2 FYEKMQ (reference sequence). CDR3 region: CASSLGGGTGELFF. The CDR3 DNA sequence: TGTGCCAGCAGCTTAGGCGGGGGCACCGGGGAGCTGTTTTTT. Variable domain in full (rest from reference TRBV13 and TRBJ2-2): AAGVIQSPRHLIKEKRETATLKCYPIPRHDTVYWYQQGPGQDPQFLISFYEKMQSDKGSIPDRFSAQQFSDYHSELNMSSLELGDSALYFCASSLGGGTGELFFGEGSRLTVL.

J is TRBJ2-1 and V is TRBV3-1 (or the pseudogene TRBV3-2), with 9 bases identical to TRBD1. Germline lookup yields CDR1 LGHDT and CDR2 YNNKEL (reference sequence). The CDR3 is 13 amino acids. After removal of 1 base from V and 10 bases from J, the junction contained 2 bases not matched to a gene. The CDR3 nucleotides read TGTGCCAGCAGCCAAGCCGGGACAGGGGAGCAGTTCTTC. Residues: CASSQAGTGEQFF.

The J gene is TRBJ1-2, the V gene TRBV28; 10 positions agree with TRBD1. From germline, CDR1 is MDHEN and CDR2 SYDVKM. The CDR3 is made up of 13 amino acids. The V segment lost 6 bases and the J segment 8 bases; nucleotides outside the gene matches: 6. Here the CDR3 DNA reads TGTGCCAGCAGCCGAGGGACAGGGGCCGGCTACACCTTC. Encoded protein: CASSRGTGAGYTF.

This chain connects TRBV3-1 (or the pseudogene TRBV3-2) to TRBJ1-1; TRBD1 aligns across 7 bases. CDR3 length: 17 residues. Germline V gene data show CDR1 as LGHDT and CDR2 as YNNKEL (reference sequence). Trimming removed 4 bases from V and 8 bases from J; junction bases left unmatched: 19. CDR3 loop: CASSPLKSTGRGREAFF. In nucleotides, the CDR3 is TGTGCCAGCAGCCCCCTAAAGTCGACAGGGAGAGGACGGGAAGCTTTCTTT.

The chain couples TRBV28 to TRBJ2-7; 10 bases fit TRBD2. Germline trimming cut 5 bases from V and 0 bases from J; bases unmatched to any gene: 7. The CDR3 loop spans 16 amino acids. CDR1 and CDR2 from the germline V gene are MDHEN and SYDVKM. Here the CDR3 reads CASSQRLAGISYEQYV. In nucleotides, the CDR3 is TGTGCCAGCAGTCAGCGACTAGCGGGCATCTCCTACGAGCAGTACGTC.

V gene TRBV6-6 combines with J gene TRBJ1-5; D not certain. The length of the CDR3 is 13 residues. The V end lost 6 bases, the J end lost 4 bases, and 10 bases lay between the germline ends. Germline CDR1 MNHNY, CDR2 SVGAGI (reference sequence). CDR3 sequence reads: CASSQTENQPQHF. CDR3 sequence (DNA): TGTGCCAGCAGCCAGACGGAGAATCAGCCCCAGCATTTT.

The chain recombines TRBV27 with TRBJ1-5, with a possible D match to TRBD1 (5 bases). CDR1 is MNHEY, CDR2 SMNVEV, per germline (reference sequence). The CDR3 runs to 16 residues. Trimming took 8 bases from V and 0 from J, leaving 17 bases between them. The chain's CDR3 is CASPREYRHSNQPQHF. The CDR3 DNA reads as TGTGCCAGCCCTAGAGAGTACAGGCATAGCAATCAGCCCCAGCATTTT.

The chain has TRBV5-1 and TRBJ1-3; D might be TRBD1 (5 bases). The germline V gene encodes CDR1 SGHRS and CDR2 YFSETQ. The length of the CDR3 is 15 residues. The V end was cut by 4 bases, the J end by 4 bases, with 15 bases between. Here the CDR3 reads CASSLDSRGGNTIYF. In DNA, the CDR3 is TGCGCCAGCAGCCTGGATTCGCGGGGCGGAAACACCATATATTTT.

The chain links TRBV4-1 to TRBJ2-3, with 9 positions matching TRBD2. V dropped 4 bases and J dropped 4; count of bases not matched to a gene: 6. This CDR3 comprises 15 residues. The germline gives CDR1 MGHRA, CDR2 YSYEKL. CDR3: CASSPRLAVADTQYF. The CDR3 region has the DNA TGCGCCAGCAGCCCCCGACTAGCGGTCGCAGATACGCAGTATTTT.

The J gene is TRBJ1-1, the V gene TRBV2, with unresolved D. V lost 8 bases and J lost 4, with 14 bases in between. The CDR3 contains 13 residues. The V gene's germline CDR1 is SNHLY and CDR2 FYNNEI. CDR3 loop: CASRVEEGTEAFF. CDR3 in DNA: TGTGCCAGCCGGGTCGAAGAGGGCACTGAAGCTTTCTTT.

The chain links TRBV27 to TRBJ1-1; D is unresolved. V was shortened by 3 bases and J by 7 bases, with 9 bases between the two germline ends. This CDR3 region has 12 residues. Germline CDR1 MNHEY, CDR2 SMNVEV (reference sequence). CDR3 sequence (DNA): TGTGCCAGCAGTTTGCCTGGCAATGAAGCTTTCTTT. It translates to CASSLPGNEAFF.

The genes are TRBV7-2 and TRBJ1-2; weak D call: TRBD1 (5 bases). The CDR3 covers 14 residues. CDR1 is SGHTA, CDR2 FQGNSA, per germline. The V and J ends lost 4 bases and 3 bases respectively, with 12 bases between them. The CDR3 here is CASSYLGQDYGYTF. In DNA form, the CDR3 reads TGTGCCAGCAGCTACCTCGGACAAGACTATGGCTACACCTTC.

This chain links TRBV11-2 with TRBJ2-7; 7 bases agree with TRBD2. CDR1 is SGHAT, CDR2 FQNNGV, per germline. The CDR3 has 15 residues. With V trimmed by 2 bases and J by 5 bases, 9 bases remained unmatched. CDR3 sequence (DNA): TGTGCCAGCAGCTTATGGACTAGAGGCGAGGACGAGCAGTACGTC. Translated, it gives CASSLWTRGEDEQYV.

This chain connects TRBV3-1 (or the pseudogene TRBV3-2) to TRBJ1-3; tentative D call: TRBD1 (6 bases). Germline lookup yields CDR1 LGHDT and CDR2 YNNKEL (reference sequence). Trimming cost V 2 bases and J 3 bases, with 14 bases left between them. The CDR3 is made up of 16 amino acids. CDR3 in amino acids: CASSQPGAEGGNTIYF. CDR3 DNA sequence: TGTGCCAGCAGCCAACCAGGGGCCGAGGGTGGAAACACCATATATTTT.

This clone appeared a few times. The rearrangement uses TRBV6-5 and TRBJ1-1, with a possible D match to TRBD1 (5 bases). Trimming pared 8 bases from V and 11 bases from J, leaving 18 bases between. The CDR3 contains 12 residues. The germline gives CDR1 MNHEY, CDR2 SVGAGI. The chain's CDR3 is CASWPDIQDAFF. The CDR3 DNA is TGTGCCAGCTGGCCGGACATCCAAGACGCTTTCTTT.

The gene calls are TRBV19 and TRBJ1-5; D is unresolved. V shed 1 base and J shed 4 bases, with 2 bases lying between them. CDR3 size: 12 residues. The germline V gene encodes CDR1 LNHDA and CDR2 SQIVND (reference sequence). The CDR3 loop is CASSIANQPQHF. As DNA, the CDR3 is TGTGCCAGTAGTATAGCAAATCAGCCCCAGCATTTT. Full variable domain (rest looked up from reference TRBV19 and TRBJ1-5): DGGITQSPKYLFRKEGQNVTLSCEQNLNHDAMYWYRQDPGQGLRLIYYSQIVNDFQKGDIAEGYSVSREKKESFPLTVTSAQKNPTAFYLCASSIANQPQHFGDGTRLSIL.

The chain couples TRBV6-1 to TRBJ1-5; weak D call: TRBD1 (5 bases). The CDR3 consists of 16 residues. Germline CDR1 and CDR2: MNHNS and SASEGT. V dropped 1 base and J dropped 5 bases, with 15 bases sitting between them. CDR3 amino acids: CASSEDGGWAHQPQHF. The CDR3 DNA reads TGTGCCAGCAGTGAAGACGGGGGGTGGGCCCATCAGCCCCAGCATTTT.

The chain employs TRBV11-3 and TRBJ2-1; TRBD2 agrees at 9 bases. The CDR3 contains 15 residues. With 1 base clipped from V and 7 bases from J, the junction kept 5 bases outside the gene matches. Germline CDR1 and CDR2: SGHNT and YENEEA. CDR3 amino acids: CASSLGWLAGNEQFF. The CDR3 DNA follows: TGTGCCAGCAGCTTAGGTTGGCTAGCGGGGAATGAGCAGTTCTTC. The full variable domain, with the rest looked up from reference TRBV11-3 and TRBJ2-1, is EAGVVQSPRYKIIEKKQPVAFWCNPISGHNTLYWYLQNLGQGPELLIRYENEEAVDDSQLPKDRFSAERLKGVDSTLKIQPAELGDSAVYLCASSLGWLAGNEQFFGPGTRLTVL.

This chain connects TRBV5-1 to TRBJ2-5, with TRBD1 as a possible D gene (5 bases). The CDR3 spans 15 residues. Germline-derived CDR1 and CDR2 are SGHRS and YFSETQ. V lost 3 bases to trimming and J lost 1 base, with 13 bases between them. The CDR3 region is CASSYLWGSQETQYF. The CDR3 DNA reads TGCGCCAGCAGCTACCTTTGGGGCTCCCAAGAGACCCAGTACTTC.

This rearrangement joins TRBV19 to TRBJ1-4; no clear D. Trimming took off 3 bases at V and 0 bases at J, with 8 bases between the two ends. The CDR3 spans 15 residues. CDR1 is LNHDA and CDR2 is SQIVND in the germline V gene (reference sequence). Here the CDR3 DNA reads TGTGCCAGTAGTATCTACGGTCCAACTAATGAAAAACTGTTTTTT. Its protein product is CASSIYGPTNEKLFF.

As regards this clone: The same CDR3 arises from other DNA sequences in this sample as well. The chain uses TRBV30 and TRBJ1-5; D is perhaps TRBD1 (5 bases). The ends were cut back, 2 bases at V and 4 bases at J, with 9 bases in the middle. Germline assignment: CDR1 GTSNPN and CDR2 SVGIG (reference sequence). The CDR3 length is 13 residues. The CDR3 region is CAWSRGNNQPQHF. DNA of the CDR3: TGTGCCTGGAGTCGGGGGAATAATCAGCCCCAGCATTTT.

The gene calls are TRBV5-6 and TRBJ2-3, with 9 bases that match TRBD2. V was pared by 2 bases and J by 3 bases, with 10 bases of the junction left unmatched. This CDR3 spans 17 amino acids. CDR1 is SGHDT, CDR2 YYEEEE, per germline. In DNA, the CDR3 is TGTGCCAGCAGCTTTAGTCCGCGGGGGGGCGGAACAGATACGCAGTATTTT. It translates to CASSFSPRGGGTDTQYF.

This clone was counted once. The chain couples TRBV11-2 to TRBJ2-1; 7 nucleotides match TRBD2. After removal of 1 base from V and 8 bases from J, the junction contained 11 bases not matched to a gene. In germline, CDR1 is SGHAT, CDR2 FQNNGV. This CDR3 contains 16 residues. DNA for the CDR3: TGTGCCAGCAGCTTAGGTGGCCTAGCGGTGTCCTATGAGCAGTTCTTC. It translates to CASSLGGLAVSYEQFF.